Included here is one T cell receptor beta chain sequence, with context. Its antigen has not been determined. The record has no base qualities; no much larger clone is one base away. These data originate in a study of control samples from healthy donors and cancer patients (dated by TCRdb to about 2020). V gives up 5 bases and J gives up 7 bases, and the segment between their germline ends measures 12 bases. In the germline V gene (reference sequence), CDR1 corresponds to SEHNR and CDR2 to FQNEAQ. From the cysteine through the phenylalanine, the CDR3 covers 13 amino acids. CDR3 DNA only is kept here, 39 bases in frame from base 1. Library preparation employed the immunoSEQ multiplex PCR assay. TCRdb limited this immuneACCESS table to in-frame rearrangements with V and J called. A share of clones is missing; checked studies link under half to unresolved V genes, and the rest is unexplained. The sample has around 130,000 clones on record, around nine tenths of them singletons. Clones ranked in the top ten supply more than 2% of the sample.

The TCR originated in a man between 18 and 35 years old in good health. The chain joins TRBV7-9 to TRBJ1-5, and TRBD1 may be the D gene, going by 5 matching bases. Sequencing was performed on blood. The CDR3 here reads CASSRGGGQPQHF. The bases are TGTGCCAGCAGCCGGGGGGGAGGACAGCCCCAGCATTTT. Outside the CDR3, residues come from the reference TRBV7-9 and TRBJ1-5 proteins, so the full variable domain is: DTGVSQNPRHKITKRGQNVTFRCDPISEHNRLYWYRQTLGQGPEFLTYFQNEAQLEKSRLLSDRFSAERPKGSFSTLEIQRTEQGDSAMYLCASSRGGGQPQHFGDGTRLSIL.